This T cell receptor (beta chain) was found in a study of T cell responses to AZD1222 COVID-19 vaccine. Study details: Second-dose intervals near 4 or 12 weeks were combined.

Germline CDR1 is SGHVS and CDR2 is FNYEAQ. CDR3 length equals 12 residues. Trimming took off 5 bases at V and 6 bases at J, with 9 bases between the two ends. Study findings and constraints: Most donors were white British and more were female, and clonal diversity was possibly underestimated. Only after the peak T cell response were repertoires sampled. Unmutated regions of variants are reportedly targeted by nearly half of spike-specific TCRs.

Assay: immunoSEQ multiplex PCR; the TCRdb copy retains only in-frame clones and omits some. Here the sample spans more than 95,000 clones, 93% being singletons. This clone appeared a single time. What it binds is not known. The sequence came from an adult in good health. V usage is TRBV7-6 and J usage is TRBJ2-3; a possible D gene is TRBD2 (6 bases). Sequencing used peripheral blood, obtained on day 0 of AZD1222 vaccination. CDR3 protein: CASSRGGDTQYF. In nucleotides, the CDR3 is TGTGCCAGCAGCCGAGGAGGGGATACGCAGTATTTT.